These 18 T cell receptor beta chains came from one sample sequenced in a study of T cells in Graves' hyperthyroidism and ophthalmopathy. TCR beta CDR3 regions were amplified from RNA transcripts. Primed by the HTBI set, a first-round RT-PCR was run on the TCR CDR3. TCRdb ran MiXCR on the multiplex PCR reads and lists one entry per CDR3 protein. Among over 150,000 distinct CDR3 sequences listed, about a sixth were seen once. Sequencing used blood. Receptors originate from a woman aged 50 to 60 with Graves' hyperthyroidism.

This clonotype was found a few times. The J gene is TRBJ2-2, the V gene TRBV3-1; TRBD1 is a possible D gene (6 bases). The CDR3 consists of 13 residues. Germline-derived CDR1 and CDR2 are LGHDT and YNNKEL (reference sequence). V gave up 4 bases and J gave up 6 bases, with 9 bases separating them. CDR3 in amino acids: CASSPGVAGELFF. In DNA, the CDR3 is TGTGCCAGCAGCCCAGGGGTGGCCGGGGAGCTGTTTTTT. The variable domain in full, completed from reference TRBV3-1 and TRBJ2-2, reads DTAVSQTPKYLVTQMGNDKSIKCEQNLGHDTMYWYKQDSKKFLKIMFSYNNKELIINETVPNRFSPKSPDKAHLNLHINSLELGDSAVYFCASSPGVAGELFFGEGSRLTVL.

The chain recombines TRBV28 with TRBJ2-7; D gene ambiguous. V lost 7 bases and J lost 0, with 16 bases in between. This CDR3 has 15 amino acids. Germline V gene sequence: CDR1 MDHEN, CDR2 SYDVKM. The CDR3 sequence is CASTPRPGSSYEQYF. CDR3 nucleotide sequence: TGTGCCAGCACCCCAAGGCCGGGTAGCTCCTACGAGCAGTACTTC.

This chain connects TRBV19 to TRBJ2-1; D possibly corresponds to TRBD1 (5 bases). V lost 7 bases to trimming and J lost 2 bases, with 15 bases between them. CDR3 length equals 15 residues. CDR1 is LNHDA and CDR2 is SQIVND in the germline V gene (reference sequence). The CDR3 DNA follows: TGTGCCAGTAAGGTGGGGCTTCCCGCCTACAATGAGCAGTTCTTC. This translates into CASKVGLPAYNEQFF. The variable domain in full, with the rest retrieved from reference TRBV19 and TRBJ2-1, is DGGITQSPKYLFRKEGQNVTLSCEQNLNHDAMYWYRQDPGQGLRLIYYSQIVNDFQKGDIAEGYSVSREKKESFPLTVTSAQKNPTAFYLCASKVGLPAYNEQFFGPGTRLTVL.

This chain's CDR3 is CASSRTSGSWGTDTQYF. CDR3 in DNA: TGTGCCAGCAGCCGAACTAGCGGGAGTTGGGGCACAGATACGCAGTATTTT. The chain links TRBV7-3 to TRBJ2-3; 11 bases align to TRBD2. Germline V CDR1 and CDR2: SGHTA, FQGTGA. V lost 5 bases and J lost 1; bases outside the gene matches: 8. This CDR3 comprises 17 residues. The variable domain in full, completed from reference TRBV7-3 and TRBJ2-3, reads GAGVSQTPSNKVTEKGKYVELRCDPISGHTALYWYRQSLGQGPEFLIYFQGTGAADDSGLPNDRFFAVRPEGSVSTLKIQRTERGDSAVYLCASSRTSGSWGTDTQYFGPGTRLTVL.

The chain uses TRBV5-1 and TRBJ1-6; D is perhaps TRBD1 (5 bases). CDR1 SGHRS and CDR2 YFSETQ come from the germline V gene. The CDR3 has 15 amino acids. Trimming cost V 4 bases and J 11 bases, with 19 bases left between them. The CDR3 is CASSMNQGVKAPLHF. DNA of the CDR3: TGCGCCAGCAGCATGAATCAAGGGGTTAAGGCACCCCTCCACTTT.

The rearrangement joins TRBV7-2 to TRBJ2-7, with D perhaps matching TRBD1 (5 bases). The length of the CDR3 is 15 residues. V was clipped by 0 bases and J by 7 bases, with 16 bases between them. Per germline, CDR1 SGHTA and CDR2 FQGNSA. The CDR3 loop reads CASSLAGQGYNEQYF. The DNA of the CDR3 is TGTGCCAGCAGCTTAGCGGGCCAGGGATACAATGAGCAGTACTTC.

This clonotype has ten or more counts. The rearrangement joins TRBV6-1 to TRBJ1-1; 9 bases map to TRBD1. Losses at the gene ends were 5 bases for V and 6 bases for J; bases not matched to a gene: 7. The CDR3 has 14 residues. The germline CDR1 and CDR2 sequences are MNHNS and SASEGT. The CDR3 region is CASSSNRGLAEAFF. The CDR3 nucleotides read TGTGCCAGCAGTTCAAACAGGGGGCTCGCTGAAGCTTTCTTT.

Ten or more counts support this clonotype. As DNA, the CDR3 is TGTGCCAGCAGTTACTCTAGCGGGACCAATGAGCAGTTCTTC. It is translated as CASSYSSGTNEQFF. The chain links TRBV6-5 to TRBJ2-1; TRBD2 matches at 8 bases. The length of the CDR3 is 14 residues. V was clipped by 0 bases and J by 6 bases; unmatched bases: 1. Germline lookup yields CDR1 MNHEY and CDR2 SVGAGI.

This clonotype was detected a few times. The CDR3 coding sequence is TGTGCCAGCAGTCCCGGACAGATTAATGAAAAACTGTTTTTT. Translated, it gives CASSPGQINEKLFF. This chain joins TRBV28 and TRBJ1-4; tentative D call: TRBD1 (6 bases). The CDR3 extends over 14 amino acids. CDR1 is MDHEN, CDR2 SYDVKM, per germline. Trimming removed 5 bases from V and 4 bases from J, with 11 bases in between.

This clonotype was seen many times. The V gene is TRBV7-8, the J gene TRBJ1-5; 9 nucleotides align to TRBD1. Trimming took 4 bases from V and 4 from J; bases not matched to a gene: 23. This CDR3 spans 21 amino acids. Germline loops: CDR1 SGHVS, CDR2 FQNEAQ. DNA of the CDR3: TGTGCCAGCAGCTACAGACCCGGGACAGGGACTAGATTGGCTTTAAATCAGCCCCAGCATTTT. It is translated as CASSYRPGTGTRLALNQPQHF. Combining the CDR3 with reference TRBV7-8 and TRBJ1-5 gives the whole variable domain GAGVSQSPRYKVAKRGQDVALRCDPISGHVSLFWYQQALGQGPEFLTYFQNEAQLDKSGLPSDRFFAERPEGSVSTLKIQRTQQEDSAVYLCASSYRPGTGTRLALNQPQHFGDGTRLSIL.

The table lists this clonotype with a few counts. This chain uses TRBV19 with TRBJ2-3; D assignment may be TRBD1 or TRBD2 (5 bases each). Trimming pared 0 bases from V and 0 bases from J, leaving 13 bases between. Germline V gives CDR1 LNHDA, CDR2 SQIVND (reference sequence). The length of the CDR3 is 17 residues. The CDR3 loop reads CASSIEGTSWSTDTQYF. The CDR3 region has the DNA TGTGCCAGTAGTATAGAAGGGACGTCGTGGAGCACAGATACGCAGTATTTT.

The chain has TRBV5-1 and TRBJ1-2, with D maybe TRBD1 (6 bases). Germline CDR1 SGHRS, CDR2 YFSETQ. V gave up 3 bases and J gave up 5 bases, with 11 bases separating them. CDR3 length equals 13 residues. The CDR3 DNA follows: TGCGCCAGCAGCTCCCGGGACACTTATGGCTACACCTTC. It encodes CASSSRDTYGYTF.

This clonotype appeared a few times. This chain joins TRBV19 and TRBJ2-3, with D uncertain. With 6 bases removed from V and 2 bases from J, the gap between germline ends came to 9 bases. The CDR3 contains 13 residues. The germline gives CDR1 LNHDA, CDR2 SQIVND (reference sequence). CDR3 in amino acids: CASRQEFTDTQYF. The CDR3 DNA is TGTGCCAGTAGGCAGGAATTCACAGATACGCAGTATTTT.

At least ten counts were recorded for this clonotype. The V call is TRBV20-1, the J call TRBJ2-7; 8 bases are shared with TRBD2. Germline lookup yields CDR1 DFQATT and CDR2 SNEGSKA (reference sequence). The CDR3 totals 17 residues. The V gene end was trimmed by 1 base and the J gene end by 3 bases; junction bases not matched to a gene: 14. The CDR3 DNA reads as TGCAGTGCTAGAGCCCCAGCGGGAGTGGGACTCGGCTACGAGCAGTACTTC. Protein product: CSARAPAGVGLGYEQYF.

This rearrangement joins TRBV12-3 or TRBV12-4 to TRBJ1-3; no clear D. V lost 5 bases to trimming and J lost 0 bases, with 8 bases between them. The CDR3 loop spans 14 amino acids. CDR3 bases: TGTGCCAGCAGTATCGGACTCTCTGGAAACACCATATATTTT. Translation: CASSIGLSGNTIYF.

This clonotype was found many times. In DNA form, the CDR3 reads TGTGCCAGCAGCCATGAAGAGACAGGGGCCGATGAAGCTTTCTTT. Translating it yields CASSHEETGADEAFF. The V and J genes are TRBV4-2 and TRBJ1-1, with 8 bases matching TRBD1. In germline, CDR1 is LGHNA, CDR2 YNFKEQ. V lost 3 bases to trimming and J lost 7 bases; unmatched junction nucleotides: 10. The CDR3 extends over 15 amino acids.

In its sample, this clonotype was seen a few times. The chain couples TRBV30 to TRBJ2-5; 10 nucleotides align to TRBD1. Germline CDR1 reads GTSNPN; CDR2 reads SVGIG (reference sequence). The CDR3 is 16 amino acids. The V and J ends lost 2 bases and 5 bases, in that order; junction bases with no gene match: 11. The chain's CDR3 is CAWSHTGQGPLETQYF. The DNA of the CDR3 is TGTGCCTGGAGTCATACGGGACAGGGGCCCCTCGAGACCCAGTACTTC.

This clonotype was counted ten times or more. The V and J genes are TRBV11-2 and TRBJ2-5; unclear D gene. Trimming left V 1 base short and J 0 bases short, with 12 bases between. There are 16 residues in the CDR3. From germline, CDR1 is SGHAT and CDR2 FQNNGV. The DNA of the CDR3 is TGTGCCAGCAGCTTAGGTTTCCCCGCGAACCAAGAGACCCAGTACTTC. Amino acid sequence: CASSLGFPANQETQYF. The entire variable domain, with the rest obtained from reference TRBV11-2 and TRBJ2-5, is as follows: EAGVAQSPRYKIIEKRQSVAFWCNPISGHATLYWYQQILGQGPKLLIQFQNNGVVDDSQLPKDRFSAERLKGVDSTLKIQPAKLEDSAVYLCASSLGFPANQETQYFGPGTRLLVL.